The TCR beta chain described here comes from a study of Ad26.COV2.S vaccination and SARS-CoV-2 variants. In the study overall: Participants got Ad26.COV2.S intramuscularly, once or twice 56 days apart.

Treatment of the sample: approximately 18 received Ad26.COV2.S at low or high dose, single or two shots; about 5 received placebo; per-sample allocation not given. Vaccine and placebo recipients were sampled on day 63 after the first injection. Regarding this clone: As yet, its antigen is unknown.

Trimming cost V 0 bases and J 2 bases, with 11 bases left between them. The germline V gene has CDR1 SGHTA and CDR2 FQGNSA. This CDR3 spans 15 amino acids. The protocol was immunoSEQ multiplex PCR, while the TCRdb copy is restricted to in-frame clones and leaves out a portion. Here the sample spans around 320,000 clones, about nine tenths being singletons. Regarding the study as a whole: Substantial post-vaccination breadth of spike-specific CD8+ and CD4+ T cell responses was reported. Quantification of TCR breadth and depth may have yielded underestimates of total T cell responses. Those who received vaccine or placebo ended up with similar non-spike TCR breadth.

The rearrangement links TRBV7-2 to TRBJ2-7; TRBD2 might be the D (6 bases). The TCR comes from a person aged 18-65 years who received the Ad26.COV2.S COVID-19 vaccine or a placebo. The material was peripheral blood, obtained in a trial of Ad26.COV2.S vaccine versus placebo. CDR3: CASSLAGGFAYEQYF. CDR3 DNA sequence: TGTGCCAGCAGCTTAGCGGGGGGTTTCGCCTACGAGCAGTACTTC.